The T cell receptor beta chain described here comes from a study of cytomegalovirus exposure and HLA in healthy donors. Trimming removed 0 bases from V and 8 bases from J; junction bases left unmatched: 8. The CDR3 sequence is 14 residues long. Germline V gene sequence: CDR1 GTSNPN, CDR2 SVGIG (reference sequence). Clones were read by immunoSEQ multiplex PCR, and TCRdb kept only the in-frame ones, dropping some. Among 120,000 or so clones listed, about nine tenths were seen once. The TCR comes from a young man in good health and CMV-seronegative. The rearrangement uses TRBV30 and TRBJ1-2, with 8 bases that match TRBD1. Material for sequencing was PBMCs. CDR3 loop: CAWSVRQGARGYTF. In nucleotides, the CDR3 is TGTGCCTGGAGTGTACGGCAGGGGGCAAGAGGCTACACCTTC.